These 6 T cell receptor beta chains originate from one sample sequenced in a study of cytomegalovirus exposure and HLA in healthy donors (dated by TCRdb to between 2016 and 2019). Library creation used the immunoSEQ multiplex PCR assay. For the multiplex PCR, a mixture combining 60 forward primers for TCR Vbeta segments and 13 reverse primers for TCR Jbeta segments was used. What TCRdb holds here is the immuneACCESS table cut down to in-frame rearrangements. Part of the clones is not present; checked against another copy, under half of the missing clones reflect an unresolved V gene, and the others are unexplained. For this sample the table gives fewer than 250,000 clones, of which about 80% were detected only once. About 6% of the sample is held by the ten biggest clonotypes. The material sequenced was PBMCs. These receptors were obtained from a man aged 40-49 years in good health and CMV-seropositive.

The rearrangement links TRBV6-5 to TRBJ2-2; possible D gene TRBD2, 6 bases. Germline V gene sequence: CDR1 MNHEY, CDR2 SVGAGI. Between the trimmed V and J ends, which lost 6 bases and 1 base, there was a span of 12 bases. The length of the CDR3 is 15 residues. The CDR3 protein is CASSPGGKNTGELFF. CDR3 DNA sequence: TGTGCCAGCAGCCCAGGCGGGAAGAACACCGGGGAGCTGTTTTTT.

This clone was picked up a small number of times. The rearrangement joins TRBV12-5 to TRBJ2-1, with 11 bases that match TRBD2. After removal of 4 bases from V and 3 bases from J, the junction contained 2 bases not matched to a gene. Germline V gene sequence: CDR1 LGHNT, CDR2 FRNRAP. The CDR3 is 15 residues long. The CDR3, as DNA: TGTGCTAGTGGTTCGGGACTAGCGGACTACAATGAGCAGTTCTTC. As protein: CASGSGLADYNEQFF. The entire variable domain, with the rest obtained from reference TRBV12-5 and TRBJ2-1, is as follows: DARVTQTPRHKVTEMGQEVTMRCQPILGHNTVFWYRQTMMQGLELLAYFRNRAPLDDSGMPKDRFSAEMPDATLATLKIQPSEPRDSAVYFCASGSGLADYNEQFFGPGTRLTVL.

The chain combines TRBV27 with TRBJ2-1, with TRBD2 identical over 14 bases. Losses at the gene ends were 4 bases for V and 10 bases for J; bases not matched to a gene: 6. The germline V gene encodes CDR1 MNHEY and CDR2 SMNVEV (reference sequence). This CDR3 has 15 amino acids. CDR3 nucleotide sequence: TGTGCCAGCAGTTCGGGACTAGCGGGAGTACGAGAGCAGTTCTTC. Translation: CASSSGLAGVREQFF.

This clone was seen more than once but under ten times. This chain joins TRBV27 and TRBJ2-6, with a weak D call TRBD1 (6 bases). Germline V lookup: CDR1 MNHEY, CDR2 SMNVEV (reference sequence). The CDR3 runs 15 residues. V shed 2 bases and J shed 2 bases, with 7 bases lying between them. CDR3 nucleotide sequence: TGTGCCAGCAGTTTAAACAGGGCTGGGGCCAACGTCCTGACTTTC. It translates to CASSLNRAGANVLTF.

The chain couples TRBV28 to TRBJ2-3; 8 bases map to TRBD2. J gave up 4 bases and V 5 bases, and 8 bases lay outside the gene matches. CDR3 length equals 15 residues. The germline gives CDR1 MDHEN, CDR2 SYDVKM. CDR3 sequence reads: CASSTGGGRSDTQYF. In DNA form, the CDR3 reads TGTGCCAGCAGTACCGGCGGGGGGCGATCAGATACGCAGTATTTT.

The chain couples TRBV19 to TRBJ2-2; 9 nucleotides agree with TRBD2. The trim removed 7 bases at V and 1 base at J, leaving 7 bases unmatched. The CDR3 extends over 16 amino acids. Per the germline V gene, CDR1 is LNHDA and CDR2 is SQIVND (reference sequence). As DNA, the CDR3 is TGTGCCAGTACCATAGCGGGAGTTTTGAACACCGGGGAGCTGTTTTTT. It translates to CASTIAGVLNTGELFF.